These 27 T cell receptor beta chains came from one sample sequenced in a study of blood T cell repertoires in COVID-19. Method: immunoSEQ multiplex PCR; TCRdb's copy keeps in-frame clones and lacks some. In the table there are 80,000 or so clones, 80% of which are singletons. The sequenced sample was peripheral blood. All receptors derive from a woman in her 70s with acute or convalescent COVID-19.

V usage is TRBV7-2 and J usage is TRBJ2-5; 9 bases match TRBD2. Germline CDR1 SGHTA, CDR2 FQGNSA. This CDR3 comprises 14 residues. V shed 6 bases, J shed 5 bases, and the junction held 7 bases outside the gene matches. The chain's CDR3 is CASSPGTSGETQYF. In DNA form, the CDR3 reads TGTGCCAGCAGTCCAGGTACTAGCGGGGAGACCCAGTACTTC.

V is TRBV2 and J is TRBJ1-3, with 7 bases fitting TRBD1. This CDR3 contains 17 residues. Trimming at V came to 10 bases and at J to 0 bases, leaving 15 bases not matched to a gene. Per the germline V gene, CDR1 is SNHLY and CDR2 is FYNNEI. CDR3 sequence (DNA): TGTGCCATCGAACCGGGAGGGGGCTTTTCCTCTGGAAACACCATATATTTT. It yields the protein CAIEPGGGFSSGNTIYF.

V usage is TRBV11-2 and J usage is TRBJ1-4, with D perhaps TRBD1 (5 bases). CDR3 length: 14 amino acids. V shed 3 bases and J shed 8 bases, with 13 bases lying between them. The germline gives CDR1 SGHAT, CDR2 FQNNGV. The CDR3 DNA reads TGTGCCAGCAGCTTTAGGCCCGGGGGGGAAAAACTGTTTTTT. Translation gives CASSFRPGGEKLFF.

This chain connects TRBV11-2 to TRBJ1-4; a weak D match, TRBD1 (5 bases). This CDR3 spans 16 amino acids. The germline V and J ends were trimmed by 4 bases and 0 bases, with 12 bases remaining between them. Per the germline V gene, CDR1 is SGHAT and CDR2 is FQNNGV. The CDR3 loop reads CASSSEATATNEKLFF. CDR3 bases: TGTGCCAGCAGCTCAGAAGCGACAGCAACTAATGAAAAACTGTTTTTT.

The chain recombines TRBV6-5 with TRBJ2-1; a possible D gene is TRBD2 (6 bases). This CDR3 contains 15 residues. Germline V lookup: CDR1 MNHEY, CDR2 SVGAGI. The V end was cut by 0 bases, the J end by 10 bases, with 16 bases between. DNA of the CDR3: TGTGCCAGCAGTTACTCGCGGGTCCCGGGGGAGGAGCAGTTCTTC. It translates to CASSYSRVPGEEQFF.

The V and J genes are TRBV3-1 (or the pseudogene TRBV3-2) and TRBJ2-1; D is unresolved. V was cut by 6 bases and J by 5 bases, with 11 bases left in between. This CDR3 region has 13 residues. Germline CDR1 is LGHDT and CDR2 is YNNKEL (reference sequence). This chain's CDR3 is CASSLTRHNEQFF. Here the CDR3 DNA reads TGTGCCAGCAGTCTTACGCGCCACAATGAGCAGTTCTTC.

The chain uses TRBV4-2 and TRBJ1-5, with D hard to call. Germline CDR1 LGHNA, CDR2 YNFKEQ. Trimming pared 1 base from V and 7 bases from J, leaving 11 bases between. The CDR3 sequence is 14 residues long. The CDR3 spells CASSQVREGQPQHF. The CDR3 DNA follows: TGTGCCAGCAGCCAAGTCCGGGAAGGACAGCCCCAGCATTTT.

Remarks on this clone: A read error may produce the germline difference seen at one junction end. CDR3 coding DNA: TGTGCCAGCAGCCCAACGACTAGCGGGGGGGCTGACAATGGGCAGTTCTTC. Amino acid sequence: CASSPTTSGGADNGQFF. The chain joins TRBV13 to TRBJ2-1, with 14 bases fitting TRBD2. This CDR3 region has 17 residues. The germline gives CDR1 PRHDT, CDR2 FYEKMQ (reference sequence).

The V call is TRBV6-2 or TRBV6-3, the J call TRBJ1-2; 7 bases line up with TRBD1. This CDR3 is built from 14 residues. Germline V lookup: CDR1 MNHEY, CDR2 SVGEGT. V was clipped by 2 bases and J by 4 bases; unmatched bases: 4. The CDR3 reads CASSYKTGFYGYTF. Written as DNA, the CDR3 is TGTGCCAGCAGTTACAAGACAGGGTTCTATGGCTACACCTTC.

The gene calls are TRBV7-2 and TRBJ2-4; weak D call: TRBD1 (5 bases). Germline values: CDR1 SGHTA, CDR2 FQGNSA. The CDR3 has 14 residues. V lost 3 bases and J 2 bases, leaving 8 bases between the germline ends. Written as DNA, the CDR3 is TGTGCCAGCAGCTTTACAGGAACCAAAAACATTCAGTACTTC. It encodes CASSFTGTKNIQYF. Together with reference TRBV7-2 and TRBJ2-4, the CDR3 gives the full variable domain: GAGVSQSPSNKVTEKGKDVELRCDPISGHTALYWYRQSLGQGLEFLIYFQGNSAPDKSGLPSDRFSAERTGGSVSTLTIQRTQQEDSAVYLCASSFTGTKNIQYFGAGTRLSVL.

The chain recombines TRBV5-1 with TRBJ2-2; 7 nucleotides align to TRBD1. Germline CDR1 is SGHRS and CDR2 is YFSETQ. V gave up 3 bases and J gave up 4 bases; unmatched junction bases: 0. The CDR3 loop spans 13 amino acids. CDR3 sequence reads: CASSYRGTGELFF. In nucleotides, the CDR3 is TGCGCCAGCAGCTACAGGGGCACCGGGGAGCTGTTTTTT.

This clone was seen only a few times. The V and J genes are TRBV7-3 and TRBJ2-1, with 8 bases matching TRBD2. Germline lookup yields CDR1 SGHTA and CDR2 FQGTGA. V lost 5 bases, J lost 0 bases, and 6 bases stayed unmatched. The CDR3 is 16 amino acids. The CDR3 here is CASSARGGSSYNEQFF. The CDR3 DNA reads TGTGCCAGCAGCGCACGGGGGGGCAGCTCCTACAATGAGCAGTTCTTC.

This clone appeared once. CDR3 residues: CAIPRGGPYGYTF. The CDR3 DNA sequence: TGTGCCATCCCGAGAGGCGGGCCCTATGGCTACACCTTC. The chain uses TRBV25-1 and TRBJ1-2; D ambiguous. V lost 10 bases, J lost 4 bases, and 16 bases lay in between. CDR1 and CDR2 (germline): MGHDK, SYGVNS. The CDR3 extends over 13 amino acids.

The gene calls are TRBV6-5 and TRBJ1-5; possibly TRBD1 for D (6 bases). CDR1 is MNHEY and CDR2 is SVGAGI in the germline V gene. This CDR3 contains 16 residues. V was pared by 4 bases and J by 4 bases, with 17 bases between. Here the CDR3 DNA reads TGTGCCAGCAGTTCGGGAGGGGGGCTAGGGAATCAGCCCCAGCATTTT. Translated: CASSSGGGLGNQPQHF.

The CDR3 spells CASAVVGHSNQPQHF. CDR3 DNA: TGTGCCAGCGCCGTAGTGGGACACAGCAATCAGCCCCAGCATTTT. The rearrangement links TRBV6-5 to TRBJ1-5, with a weak D call TRBD1 (6 bases). Trimming left V 8 bases short and J 1 base short, with 15 bases between. CDR3 length equals 15 residues. Germline V gives CDR1 MNHEY, CDR2 SVGAGI.

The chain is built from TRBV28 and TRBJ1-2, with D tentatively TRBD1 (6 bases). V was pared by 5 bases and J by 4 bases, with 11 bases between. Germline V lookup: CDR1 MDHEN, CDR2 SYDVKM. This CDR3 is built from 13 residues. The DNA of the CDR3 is TGTGCCAGCAGTCTGGACAGACCCTATGGCTACACCTTC. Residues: CASSLDRPYGYTF.

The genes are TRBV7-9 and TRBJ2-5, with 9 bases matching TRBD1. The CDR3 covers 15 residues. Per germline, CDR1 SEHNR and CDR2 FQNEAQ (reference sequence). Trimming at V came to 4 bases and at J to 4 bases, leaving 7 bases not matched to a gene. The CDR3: CASSWGTGRGETQYF. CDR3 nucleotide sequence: TGTGCCAGCAGCTGGGGGACAGGGAGGGGAGAGACCCAGTACTTC.

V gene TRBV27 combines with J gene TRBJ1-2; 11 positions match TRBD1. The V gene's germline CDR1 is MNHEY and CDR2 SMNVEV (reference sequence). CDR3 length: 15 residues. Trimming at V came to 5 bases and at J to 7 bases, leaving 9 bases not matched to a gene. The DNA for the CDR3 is TGTGCCAGCAGTCCTTACCGGACAGGGGGCGGTGGCTACACCTTC. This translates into CASSPYRTGGGGYTF.

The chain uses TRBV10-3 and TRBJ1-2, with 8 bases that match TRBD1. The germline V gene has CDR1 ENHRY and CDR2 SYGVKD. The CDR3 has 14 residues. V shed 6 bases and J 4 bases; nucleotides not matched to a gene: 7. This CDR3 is CAIRDREEIYGYTF. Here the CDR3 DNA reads TGTGCCATCAGGGACAGGGAGGAGATCTATGGCTACACCTTC.

In DNA form, the CDR3 reads TGTGCCAGCAGTTACGTCTCGGGGAAGAATCAGCCCCAGCATTTT. Protein product: CASSYVSGKNQPQHF. The V and J genes are TRBV6-2 or TRBV6-3 and TRBJ1-5; D ambiguous. Germline V lookup: CDR1 MNHEY, CDR2 SVGEGT. The CDR3 runs 15 residues. V lost 2 bases to trimming and J lost 4 bases, with 12 bases between them.

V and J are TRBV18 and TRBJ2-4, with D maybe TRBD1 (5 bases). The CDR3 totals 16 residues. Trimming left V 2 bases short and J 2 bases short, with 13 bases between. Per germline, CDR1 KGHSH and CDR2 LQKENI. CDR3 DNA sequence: TGTGCCAGCTCACCAGACAGAGGCCTAACCAAAAACATTCAGTACTTC. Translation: CASSPDRGLTKNIQYF.

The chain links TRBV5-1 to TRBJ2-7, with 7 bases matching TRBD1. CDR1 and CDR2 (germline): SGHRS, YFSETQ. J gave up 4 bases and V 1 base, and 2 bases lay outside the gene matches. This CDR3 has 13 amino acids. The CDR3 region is CASSLTGAYEQYF. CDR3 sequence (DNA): TGCGCCAGCAGCTTGACAGGGGCTTACGAGCAGTACTTC.

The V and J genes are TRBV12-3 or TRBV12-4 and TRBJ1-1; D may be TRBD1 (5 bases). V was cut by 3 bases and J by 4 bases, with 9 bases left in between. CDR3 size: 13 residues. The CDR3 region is CASSFSQGTEAFF. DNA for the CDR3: TGTGCCAGCAGTTTCTCCCAGGGCACTGAAGCTTTCTTT.

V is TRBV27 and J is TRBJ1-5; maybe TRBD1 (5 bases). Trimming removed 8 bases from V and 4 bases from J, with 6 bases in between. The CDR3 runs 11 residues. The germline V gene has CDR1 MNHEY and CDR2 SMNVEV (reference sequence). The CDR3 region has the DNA TGTGCCAGCGGGGGGAATCAGCCCCAGCATTTT. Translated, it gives CASGGNQPQHF.

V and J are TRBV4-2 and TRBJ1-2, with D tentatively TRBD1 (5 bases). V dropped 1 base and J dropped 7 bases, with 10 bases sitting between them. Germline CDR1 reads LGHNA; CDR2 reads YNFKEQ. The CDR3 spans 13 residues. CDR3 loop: CASSQARGSGYTF. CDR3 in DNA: TGTGCCAGCAGCCAAGCTAGGGGAAGTGGCTACACCTTC.

CDR3 protein: CASSRGQGPLDVLTF. As DNA, the CDR3 is TGTGCCAGTAGCCGAGGACAGGGCCCCCTCGACGTCCTGACTTTC. The V gene is TRBV19, the J gene TRBJ2-6, with 8 bases that match TRBD1. This CDR3 contains 15 residues. The V and J ends lost 6 bases and 11 bases, in that order; junction bases with no gene match: 12. The germline gives CDR1 LNHDA, CDR2 SQIVND (reference sequence).

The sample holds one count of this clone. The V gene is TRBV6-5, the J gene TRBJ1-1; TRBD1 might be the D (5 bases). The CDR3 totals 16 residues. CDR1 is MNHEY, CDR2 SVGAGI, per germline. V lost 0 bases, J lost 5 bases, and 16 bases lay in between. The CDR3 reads CASSYSRDSLGTEAFF. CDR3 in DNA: TGTGCCAGCAGTTACTCAAGAGACAGCCTGGGGACTGAAGCTTTCTTT.